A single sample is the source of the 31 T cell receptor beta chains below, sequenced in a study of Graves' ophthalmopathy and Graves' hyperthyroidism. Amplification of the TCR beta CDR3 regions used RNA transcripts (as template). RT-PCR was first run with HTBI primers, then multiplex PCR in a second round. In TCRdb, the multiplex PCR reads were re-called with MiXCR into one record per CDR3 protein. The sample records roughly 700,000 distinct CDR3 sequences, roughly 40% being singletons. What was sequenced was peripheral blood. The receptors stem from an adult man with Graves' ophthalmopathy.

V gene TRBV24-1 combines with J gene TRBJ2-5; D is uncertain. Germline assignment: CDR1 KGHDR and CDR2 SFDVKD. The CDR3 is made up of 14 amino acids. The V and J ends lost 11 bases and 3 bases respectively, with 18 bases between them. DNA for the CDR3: TGTGCCAGCAGAACGGCGACTGGTAAAGAGACCCAGTACTTC. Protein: CASRTATGKETQYF.

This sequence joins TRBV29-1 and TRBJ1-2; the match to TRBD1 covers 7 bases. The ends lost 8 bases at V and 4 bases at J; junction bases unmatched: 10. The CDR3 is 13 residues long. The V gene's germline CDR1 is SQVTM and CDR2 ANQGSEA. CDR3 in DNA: TGCAGCTCCGGGACAGCCGGAATCTATGGCTACACCTTC. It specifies CSSGTAGIYGYTF. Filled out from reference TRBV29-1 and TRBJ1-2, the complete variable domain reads SAVISQKPSRDICQRGTSLTIQCQVDSQVTMMFWYRQQPGQSLTLIATANQGSEATYESGFVIDKFPISRPNLTFSTLTVSNMSPEDSSIYLCSSGTAGIYGYTFGSGTRLTVV.

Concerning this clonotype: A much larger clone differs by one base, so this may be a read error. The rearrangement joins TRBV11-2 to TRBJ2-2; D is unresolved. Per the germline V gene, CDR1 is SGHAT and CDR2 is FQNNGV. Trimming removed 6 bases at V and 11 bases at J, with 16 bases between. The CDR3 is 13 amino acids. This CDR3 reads CASSSPGPPELFF. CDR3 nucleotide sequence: TGTGCCAGCAGTTCGCCCGGACCACCTGAGCTGTTTTTT. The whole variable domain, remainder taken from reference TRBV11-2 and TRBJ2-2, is EAGVAQSPRYKIIEKRQSVAFWCNPISGHATLYWYQQILGQGPKLLIQFQNNGVVDDSQLPKDRFSAERLKGVDSTLKIQPAKLEDSAVYLCASSSPGPPELFFGEGSRLTVL.

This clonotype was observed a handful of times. The CDR3, as DNA: TGTGCCAGTACCCTCCTCGGGGCTAACGCGAACACCGGGGAGCTGTTTTTT. It encodes CASTLLGANANTGELFF. The rearrangement uses TRBV19 and TRBJ2-2; D assignment may be TRBD1 or TRBD2 (5 bases each). This CDR3 is built from 17 residues. V lost 7 bases, J lost 0 bases, and 18 bases lay in between. Germline CDR1 and CDR2: LNHDA and SQIVND (reference sequence).

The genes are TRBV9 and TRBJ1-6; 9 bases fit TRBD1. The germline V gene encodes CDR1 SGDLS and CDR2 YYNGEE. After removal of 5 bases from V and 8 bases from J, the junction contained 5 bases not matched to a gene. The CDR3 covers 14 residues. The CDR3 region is CASSWGQGHSPLHF. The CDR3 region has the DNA TGTGCCAGCAGTTGGGGACAGGGACATTCACCCCTCCACTTT.

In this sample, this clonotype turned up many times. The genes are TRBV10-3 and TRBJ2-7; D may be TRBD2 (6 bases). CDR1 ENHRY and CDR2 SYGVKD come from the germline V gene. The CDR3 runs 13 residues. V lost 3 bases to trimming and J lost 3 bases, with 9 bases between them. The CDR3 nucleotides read TGTGCCATCAGTGAACGGGGGAGCTACGAGCAGTACTTC. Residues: CAISERGSYEQYF.

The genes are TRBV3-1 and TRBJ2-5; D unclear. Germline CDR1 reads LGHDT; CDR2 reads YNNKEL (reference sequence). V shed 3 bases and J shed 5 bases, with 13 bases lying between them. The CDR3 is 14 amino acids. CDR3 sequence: CASSQRVLGETQYF. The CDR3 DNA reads TGTGCCAGCAGCCAGCGTGTCCTGGGGGAGACCCAGTACTTC.

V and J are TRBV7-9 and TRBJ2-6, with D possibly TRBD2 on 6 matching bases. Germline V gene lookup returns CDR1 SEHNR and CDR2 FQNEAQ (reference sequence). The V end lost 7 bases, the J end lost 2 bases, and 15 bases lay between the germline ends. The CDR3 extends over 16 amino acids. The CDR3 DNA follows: TGTGCCAGCACCGCAACCCCGGGGGCTGGGGCCAACGTCCTGACTTTC. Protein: CASTATPGAGANVLTF. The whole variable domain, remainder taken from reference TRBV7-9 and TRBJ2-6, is DTGVSQNPRHKITKRGQNVTFRCDPISEHNRLYWYRQTLGQGPEFLTYFQNEAQLEKSRLLSDRFSAERPKGSFSTLEIQRTEQGDSAMYLCASTATPGAGANVLTFGAGSRLTVL.

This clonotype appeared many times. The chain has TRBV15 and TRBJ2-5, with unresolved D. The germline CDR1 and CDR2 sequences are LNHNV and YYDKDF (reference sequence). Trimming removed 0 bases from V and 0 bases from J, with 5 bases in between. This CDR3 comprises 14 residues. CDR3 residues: CATSRDRNQETQYF. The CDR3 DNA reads TGTGCCACCAGCAGAGATCGGAACCAAGAGACCCAGTACTTC.

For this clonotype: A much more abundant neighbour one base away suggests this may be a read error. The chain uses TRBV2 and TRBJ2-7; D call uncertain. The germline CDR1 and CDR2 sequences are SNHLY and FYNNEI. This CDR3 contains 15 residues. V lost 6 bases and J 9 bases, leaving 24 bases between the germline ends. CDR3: CASSYRTVVSGVQYF. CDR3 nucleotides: TGTGCCAGCAGCTATAGGACGGTGGTCTCAGGCGTGCAGTACTTC.

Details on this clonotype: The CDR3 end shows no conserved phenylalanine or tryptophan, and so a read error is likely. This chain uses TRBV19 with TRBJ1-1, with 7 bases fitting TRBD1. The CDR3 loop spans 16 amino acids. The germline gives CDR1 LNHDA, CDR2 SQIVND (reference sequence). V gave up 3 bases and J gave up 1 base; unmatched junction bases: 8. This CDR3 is CASSMNSWTGNTEAFL. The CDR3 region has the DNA TGTGCCAGTAGTATGAATTCCTGGACAGGGAACACTGAAGCTTTCCTT.

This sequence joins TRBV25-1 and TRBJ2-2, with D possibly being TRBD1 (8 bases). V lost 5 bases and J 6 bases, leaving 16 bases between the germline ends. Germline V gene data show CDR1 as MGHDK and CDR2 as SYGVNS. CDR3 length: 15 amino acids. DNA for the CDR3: TGTGCCAGCAGTCCAACAGGGGGGGGTCCCGGGGAGCTGTTTTTT. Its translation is CASSPTGGGPGELFF.

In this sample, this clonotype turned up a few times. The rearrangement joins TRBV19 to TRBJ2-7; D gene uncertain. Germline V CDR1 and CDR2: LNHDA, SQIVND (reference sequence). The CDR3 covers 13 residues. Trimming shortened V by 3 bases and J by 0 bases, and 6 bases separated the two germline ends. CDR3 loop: CASSMGSSYEQYF. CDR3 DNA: TGTGCCAGTAGTATGGGAAGCTCCTACGAGCAGTACTTC.

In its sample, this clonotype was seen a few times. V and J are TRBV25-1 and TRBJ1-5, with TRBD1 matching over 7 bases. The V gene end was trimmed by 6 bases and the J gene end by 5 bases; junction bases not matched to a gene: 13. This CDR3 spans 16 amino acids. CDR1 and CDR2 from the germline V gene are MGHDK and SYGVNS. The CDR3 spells CASSQDVSTGDQPQHF. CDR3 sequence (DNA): TGTGCCAGCAGCCAAGACGTATCTACAGGGGATCAGCCCCAGCATTTT.

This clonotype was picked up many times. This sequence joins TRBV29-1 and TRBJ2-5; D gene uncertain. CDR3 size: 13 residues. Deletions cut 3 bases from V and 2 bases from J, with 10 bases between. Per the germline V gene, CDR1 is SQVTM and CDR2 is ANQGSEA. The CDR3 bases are TGCAGCGTTGAGTCACCCGTTCAAGAGACCCAGTACTTC. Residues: CSVESPVQETQYF. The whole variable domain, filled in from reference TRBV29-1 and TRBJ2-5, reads SAVISQKPSRDICQRGTSLTIQCQVDSQVTMMFWYRQQPGQSLTLIATANQGSEATYESGFVIDKFPISRPNLTFSTLTVSNMSPEDSSIYLCSVESPVQETQYFGPGTRLLVL.

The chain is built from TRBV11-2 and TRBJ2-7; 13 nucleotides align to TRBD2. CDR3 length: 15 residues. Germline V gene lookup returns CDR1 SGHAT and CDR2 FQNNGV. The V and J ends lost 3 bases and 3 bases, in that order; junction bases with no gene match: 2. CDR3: CASSLGTSGDYEQYF. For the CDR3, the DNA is TGTGCCAGCAGCTTGGGGACTAGCGGGGACTACGAGCAGTACTTC.

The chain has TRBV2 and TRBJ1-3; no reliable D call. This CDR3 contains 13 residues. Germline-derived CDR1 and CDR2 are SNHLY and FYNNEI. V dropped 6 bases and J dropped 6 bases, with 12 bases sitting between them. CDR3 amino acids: CASSLPGVNTIYF. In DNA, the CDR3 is TGTGCCAGCAGCCTGCCGGGTGTAAACACCATATATTTT.

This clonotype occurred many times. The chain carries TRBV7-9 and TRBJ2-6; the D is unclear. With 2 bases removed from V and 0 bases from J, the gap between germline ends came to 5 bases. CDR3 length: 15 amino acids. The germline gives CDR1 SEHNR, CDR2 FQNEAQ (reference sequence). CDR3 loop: CASSLSGSGANVLTF. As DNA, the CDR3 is TGTGCCAGCAGCTTATCAGGCTCTGGGGCCAACGTCCTGACTTTC.

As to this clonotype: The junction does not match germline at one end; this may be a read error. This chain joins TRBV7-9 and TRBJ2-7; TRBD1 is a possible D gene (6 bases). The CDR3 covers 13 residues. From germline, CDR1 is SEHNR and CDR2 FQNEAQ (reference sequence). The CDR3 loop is CTSSQGTAYEQYF. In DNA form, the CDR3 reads TGCACCAGCAGCCAGGGGACCGCCTACGAGCAGTACTTC.

The CDR3 loop reads CSARVLSNSPLHF. CDR3 bases: TGCAGTGCTAGAGTCTTATCGAATTCACCCCTCCACTTT. The chain combines TRBV20-1 with TRBJ1-6, with unresolved D. Trimming pared 1 base from V and 7 bases from J, leaving 8 bases between. This CDR3 has 13 residues. The germline gives CDR1 DFQATT, CDR2 SNEGSKA (reference sequence).

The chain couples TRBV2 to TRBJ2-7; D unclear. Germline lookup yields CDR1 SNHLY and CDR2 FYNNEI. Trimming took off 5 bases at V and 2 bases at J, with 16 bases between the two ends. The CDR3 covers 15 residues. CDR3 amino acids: CASSKIFDSTYEQYF. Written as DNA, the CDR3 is TGTGCCAGCAGTAAAATTTTTGACTCCACCTACGAGCAGTACTTC.

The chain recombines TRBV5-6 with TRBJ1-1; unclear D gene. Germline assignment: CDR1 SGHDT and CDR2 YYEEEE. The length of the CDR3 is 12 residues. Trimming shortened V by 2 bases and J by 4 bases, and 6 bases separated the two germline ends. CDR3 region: CASSFRRTEAFF. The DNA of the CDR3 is TGTGCCAGCAGCTTTCGGCGCACTGAAGCTTTCTTT.

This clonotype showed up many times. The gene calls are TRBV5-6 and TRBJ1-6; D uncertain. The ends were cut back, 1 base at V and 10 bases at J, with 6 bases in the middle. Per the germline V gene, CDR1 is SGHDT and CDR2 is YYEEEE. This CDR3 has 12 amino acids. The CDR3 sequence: CASSLFTSPLHF. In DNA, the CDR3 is TGTGCCAGCAGCTTGTTTACCTCACCCCTCCACTTT.

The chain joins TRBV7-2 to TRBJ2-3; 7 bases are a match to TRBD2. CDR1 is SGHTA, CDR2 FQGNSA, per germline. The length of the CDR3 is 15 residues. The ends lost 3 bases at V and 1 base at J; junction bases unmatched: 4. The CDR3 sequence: CASSFGLAGTDTQYF. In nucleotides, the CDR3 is TGTGCCAGCAGCTTCGGGCTAGCGGGCACAGATACGCAGTATTTT. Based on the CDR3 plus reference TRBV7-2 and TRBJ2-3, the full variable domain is GAGVSQSPSNKVTEKGKDVELRCDPISGHTALYWYRQSLGQGLEFLIYFQGNSAPDKSGLPSDRFSAERTGGSVSTLTIQRTQQEDSAVYLCASSFGLAGTDTQYFGPGTRLTVL.

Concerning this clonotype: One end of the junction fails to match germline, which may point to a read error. The CDR3 spells CASSTTTQGGGYTF. The CDR3 coding sequence is TGTGCCAGCAGTACGACGACGCAGGGGGGAGGCTACACCTTC. The chain has TRBV10-3 and TRBJ1-2, with 7 bases fitting TRBD1. Germline-derived CDR1 and CDR2 are ENHRY and SYGVKD. The CDR3 spans 14 residues.

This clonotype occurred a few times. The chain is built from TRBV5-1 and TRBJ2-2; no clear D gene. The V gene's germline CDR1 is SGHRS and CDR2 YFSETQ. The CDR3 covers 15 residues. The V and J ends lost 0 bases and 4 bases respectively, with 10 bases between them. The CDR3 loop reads CASSLAGAATGELFF. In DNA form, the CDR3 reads TGCGCCAGCAGCTTGGCTGGTGCCGCCACCGGGGAGCTGTTTTTT.

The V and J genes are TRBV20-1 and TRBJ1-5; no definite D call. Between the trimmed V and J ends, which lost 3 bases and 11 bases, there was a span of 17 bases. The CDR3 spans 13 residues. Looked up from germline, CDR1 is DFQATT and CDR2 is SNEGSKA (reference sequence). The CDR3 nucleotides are TGCAGTGCTAGTAGCTCTCCCCGGGTATCCCAGCATTTT. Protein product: CSASSSPRVSQHF.

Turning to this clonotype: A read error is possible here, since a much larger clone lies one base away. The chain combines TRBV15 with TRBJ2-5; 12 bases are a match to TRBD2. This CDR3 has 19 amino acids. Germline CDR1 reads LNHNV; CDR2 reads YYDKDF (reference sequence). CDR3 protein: CATSSHQGLAGGSREAQYF. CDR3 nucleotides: TGTGCCACCAGCTCTCACCAAGGGCTAGCGGGAGGGTCGAGAGAGGCCCAGTACTTC. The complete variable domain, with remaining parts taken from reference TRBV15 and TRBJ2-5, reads DAMVIQNPRYQVTQFGKPVTLSCSQTLNHNVMYWYQQKSSQAPKLLFHYYDKDFNNEADTPDNFQSRRPNTSFCFLDIRSPGLGDTAMYLCATSSHQGLAGGSREAQYFGPGTRLLVL.

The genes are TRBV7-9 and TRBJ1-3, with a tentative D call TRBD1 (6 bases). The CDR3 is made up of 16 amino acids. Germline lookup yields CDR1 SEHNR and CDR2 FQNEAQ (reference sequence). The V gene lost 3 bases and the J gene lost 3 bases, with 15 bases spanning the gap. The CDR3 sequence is CASSLFALTGGNTIYF. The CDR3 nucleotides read TGTGCCAGCAGCTTGTTCGCATTGACAGGTGGAAACACCATATATTTT.

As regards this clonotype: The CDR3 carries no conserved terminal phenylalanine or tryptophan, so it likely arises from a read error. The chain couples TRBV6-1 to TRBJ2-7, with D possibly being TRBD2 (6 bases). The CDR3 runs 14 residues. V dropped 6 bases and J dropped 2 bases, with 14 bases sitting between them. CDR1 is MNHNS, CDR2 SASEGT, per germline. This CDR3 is CASREDGGTYEQYL. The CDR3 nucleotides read TGTGCCAGCAGGGAGGACGGGGGAACCTACGAGCAGTACCTC.

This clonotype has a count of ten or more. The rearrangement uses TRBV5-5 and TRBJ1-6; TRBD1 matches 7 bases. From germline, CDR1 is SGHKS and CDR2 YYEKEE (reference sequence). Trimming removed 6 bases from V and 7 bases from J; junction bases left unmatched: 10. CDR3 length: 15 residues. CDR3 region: CASMLTGQGNSPLHF. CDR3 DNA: TGTGCCAGCATGCTGACAGGGCAGGGCAATTCACCCCTCCACTTT.